Sequencing of this T cell receptor beta chain was carried out in a study of OX40 agonist ivuxolimab in advanced cancers. Study summary: Every 2 weeks, patients got intravenous ivuxolimab at one of six dose levels (0.01-10 mg/kg). Prior anti-PD-1, anti-PD-L1 or anti-CTLA-4 therapy was allowed; over 30% had some. Partial responses were achieved by three patients, one with hepatocellular carcinoma and two with cutaneous melanoma.

Germline-derived CDR1 and CDR2 are KGHSH and LQKENI. The CDR3 sequence is 14 residues long. J gave up 5 bases and V 2 bases, and 4 bases lay outside the gene matches. Cycle 7 day 1, cycle 4 day 1, and baseline were the timepoints at which blood was sampled. Data came from immunoSEQ multiplex PCR; TCRdb stores just in-frame clones and leaves some out. The sample consists of 55,000 to 65,000 clones, around 84% of them appearing once. The sample in question was CD4+ or CD8+ T cells sorted from blood, obtained in a trial of the OX40 agonist ivuxolimab. This receptor was taken from an adult with an advanced solid tumor such as melanoma, head and neck, liver or kidney cancer. This chain uses TRBV18 with TRBJ1-1; 8 bases are shared with TRBD1. CDR3 nucleotides: TGTGCCAGCTCACCAGCCAGGGGGCGGACTGAAGCTTTCTTT. Translation: CASSPARGRTEAFF.